The 8 T cell receptor beta chains given below trace back to one sample, sequenced in a study of molecular identifiers for immune sequencing clone quantification (dated by TCRdb to 2016 to 2019). Libraries came from PCR. Sequencing took place on an Illumina HiSeq 4000. Using fastp trimming at Q25 and MiXCR clonotype assembly, TCRdb reanalyzed the public sequencing data and kept in-frame beta chains. Identical CDR3 protein sequences are pooled into one entry, listed with their most common genes and DNA. The sample table shows around 65,000 distinct CDR3 sequences, and roughly 20% are seen once. The top ten hold around 1.5% of the sample. Material: naive CD8+ T cells from blood, with Jurkat cell RNA spiked in. What the cell subset or site label conveys for this sample: FACS-sorted CD8+CD4-CCR7+CD45RA+ naive T cells. Source of these receptors: a human donor in good health. Some libraries in this study had Jurkat cell RNA spiked in.

This clonotype was counted many times. The chain joins TRBV6-2 or TRBV6-3 to TRBJ2-1, with no clear D. There are 14 residues in the CDR3. Germline CDR1 reads MNHEY; CDR2 reads SVGEGT. Trimming took off 4 bases at V and 0 bases at J, with 7 bases between the two ends. CDR3: CASSLESSYNEQFF. DNA for the CDR3: TGTGCCAGCAGTTTGGAAAGCTCCTACAATGAGCAGTTCTTC.

Many counts were recorded for this clonotype. This sequence joins TRBV4-1 and TRBJ2-7, with a tentative D call TRBD2 (5 bases). From germline, CDR1 is MGHRA and CDR2 YSYEKL. CDR3 length: 14 residues. The V gene lost 0 bases and the J gene lost 0 bases, with 6 bases spanning the gap. Written as DNA, the CDR3 is TGCGCCAGCAGCCAAGATGAGGGCTCCTACGAGCAGTACTTC. Residues: CASSQDEGSYEQYF.

This clonotype was observed at least ten times. The chain has TRBV4-1 and TRBJ1-2, with D perhaps TRBD1 (5 bases). The CDR3 has 14 amino acids. V lost 1 base to trimming and J lost 7 bases, with 13 bases between them. Germline V CDR1 and CDR2: MGHRA, YSYEKL. CDR3: CASSQVGQGSGYTF. The CDR3 DNA reads TGCGCCAGCAGCCAAGTGGGGCAGGGATCTGGCTACACCTTC.

The J gene is TRBJ2-2, the V gene TRBV10-3; no clear D. Germline V gene data show CDR1 as ENHRY and CDR2 as SYGVKD. Trimming took off 7 bases at V and 7 bases at J, with 7 bases between the two ends. There are 11 residues in the CDR3. CDR3 bases: TGTGCCATCACCCCCGGCGGGGAGCTGTTTTTT. Translating it yields CAITPGGELFF.

This clonotype was seen repeatedly, ten times or more. The rearrangement joins TRBV20-1 to TRBJ1-2; D ambiguous. This CDR3 has 12 amino acids. Germline V CDR1 and CDR2: DFQATT, SNEGSKA (reference sequence). Trimming took 6 bases from V and 4 from J, leaving 12 bases between them. The chain's CDR3 is CSAADGFYGYTF. In DNA, the CDR3 is TGCAGTGCCGCGGACGGATTCTATGGCTACACCTTC.

The sample holds many counts of this clonotype. J is TRBJ2-5 and V is TRBV28; D unclear. Trimming took off 6 bases at V and 5 bases at J, with 10 bases between the two ends. The germline V gene encodes CDR1 MDHEN and CDR2 SYDVKM. The CDR3 spans 12 residues. The CDR3 nucleotides read TGTGCCAGCAGCCACGGATCTGAGACCCAGTACTTC. It translates to CASSHGSETQYF.

The rearrangement links TRBV27 to TRBJ2-2; tentative D call: TRBD2 (5 bases). Germline values: CDR1 MNHEY, CDR2 SMNVEV (reference sequence). Trimming took 6 bases from V and 3 from J, leaving 11 bases between them. The CDR3 contains 14 residues. CDR3 in amino acids: CASSWMRDTGELFF. As DNA, the CDR3 is TGTGCCAGCAGCTGGATGAGGGACACCGGGGAGCTGTTTTTT.

The table lists this clonotype with many counts. The CDR3: CARDAGTEAFF. In DNA, the CDR3 is TGTGCCAGGGACGCAGGGACTGAAGCTTTCTTT. V is TRBV30 and J is TRBJ1-1, with D tentatively TRBD1 (5 bases). Trimming cost V 8 bases and J 5 bases, with 12 bases left between them. Germline values: CDR1 GTSNPN, CDR2 SVGIG (reference sequence). This CDR3 has 11 amino acids. Drawing the rest from reference TRBV30 and TRBJ1-1, the complete variable domain is SQTIHQWPATLVQPVGSPLSLECTVEGTSNPNLYWYRQAAGRGLQLLFYSVGIGQISSEVPQNLSASRPQDRQFILSSKKLLLSDSGFYLCARDAGTEAFFGQGTRLTVV.